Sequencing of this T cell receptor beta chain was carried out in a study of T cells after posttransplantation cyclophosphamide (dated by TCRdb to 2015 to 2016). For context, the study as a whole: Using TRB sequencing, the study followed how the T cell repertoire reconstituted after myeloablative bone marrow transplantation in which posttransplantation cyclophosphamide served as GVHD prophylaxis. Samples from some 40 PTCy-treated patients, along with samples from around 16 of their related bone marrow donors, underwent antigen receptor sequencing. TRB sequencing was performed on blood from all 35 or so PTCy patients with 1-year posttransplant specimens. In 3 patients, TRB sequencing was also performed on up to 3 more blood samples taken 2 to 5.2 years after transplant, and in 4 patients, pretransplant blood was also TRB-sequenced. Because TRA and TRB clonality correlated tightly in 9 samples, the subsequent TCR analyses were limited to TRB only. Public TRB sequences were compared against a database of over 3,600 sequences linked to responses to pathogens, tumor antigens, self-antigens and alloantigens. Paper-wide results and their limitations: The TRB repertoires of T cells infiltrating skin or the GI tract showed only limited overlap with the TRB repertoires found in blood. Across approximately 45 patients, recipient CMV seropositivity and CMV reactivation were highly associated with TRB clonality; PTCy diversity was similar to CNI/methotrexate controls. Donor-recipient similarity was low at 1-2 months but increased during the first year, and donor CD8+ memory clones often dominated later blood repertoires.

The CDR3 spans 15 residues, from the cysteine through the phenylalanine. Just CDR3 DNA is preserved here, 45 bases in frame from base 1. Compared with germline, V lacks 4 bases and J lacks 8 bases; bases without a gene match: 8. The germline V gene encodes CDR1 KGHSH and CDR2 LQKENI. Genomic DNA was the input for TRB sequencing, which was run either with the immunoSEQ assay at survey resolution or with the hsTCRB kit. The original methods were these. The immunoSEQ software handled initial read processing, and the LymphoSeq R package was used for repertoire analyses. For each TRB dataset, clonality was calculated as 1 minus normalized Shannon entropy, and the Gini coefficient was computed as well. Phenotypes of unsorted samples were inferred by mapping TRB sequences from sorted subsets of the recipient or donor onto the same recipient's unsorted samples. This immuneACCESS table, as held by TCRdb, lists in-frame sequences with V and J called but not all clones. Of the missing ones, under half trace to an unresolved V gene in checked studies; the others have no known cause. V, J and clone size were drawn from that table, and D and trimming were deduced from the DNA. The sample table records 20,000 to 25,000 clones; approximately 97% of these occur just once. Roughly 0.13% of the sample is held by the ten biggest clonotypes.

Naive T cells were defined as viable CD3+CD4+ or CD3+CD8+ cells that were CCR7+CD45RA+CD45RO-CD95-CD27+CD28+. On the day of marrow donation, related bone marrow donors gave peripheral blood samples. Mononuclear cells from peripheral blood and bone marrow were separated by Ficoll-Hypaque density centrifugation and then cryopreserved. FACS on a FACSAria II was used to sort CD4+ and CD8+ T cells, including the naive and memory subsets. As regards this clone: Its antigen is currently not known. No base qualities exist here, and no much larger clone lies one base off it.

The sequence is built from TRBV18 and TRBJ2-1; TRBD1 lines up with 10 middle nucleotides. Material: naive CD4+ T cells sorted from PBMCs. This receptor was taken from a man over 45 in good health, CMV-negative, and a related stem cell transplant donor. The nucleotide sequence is TGTGCCAGCTCACGGGCGGGGACAGGGGAGGATGAGCAGTTCTTC. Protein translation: CASSRAGTGEDEQFF.